This T cell receptor (beta chain) is from a study of long-term antiretroviral therapy in people with HIV. Study-wide results and caveats: Blood sampling spanned 2004 to 2017, possibly under older ART regimens. HIV repertoires covered narrower CDR3 length ranges than controls did. Clones showing expansion before ART dominated the repertoire at all time points.

The authors ran the immunoSEQ assay, v3.0, at survey level. Profiled with immunoSEQ multiplex PCR; TCRdb holds only in-frame clones, not every one. The sample lists about 17,000 clones, 75% to 85% seen once, with approximately 8% in the top ten. Germline V lookup: CDR1 SGHRS, CDR2 YFSETQ. The CDR3 runs 20 residues. J gave up 4 bases and V 0 bases, and 15 bases lay outside the gene matches. As to this clone: The antigen is unknown.

The genes are TRBV5-1 and TRBJ2-5; TRBD2 agrees at 13 bases. The TCR was taken from a man aged 25 to 45 with HIV. The material sequenced was unsorted PBMCs, taken at the start of antiretroviral therapy. CDR3 sequence: CASSLGRLAGGKVVGETQYF. DNA of the CDR3: TGCGCCAGCAGCTTGGGACGACTAGCGGGAGGAAAAGTGGTTGGAGAGACCCAGTACTTC.